This T cell receptor (beta chain) was observed in a study of cytomegalovirus exposure and HLA in healthy donors. The CDR3 loop spans 14 amino acids. Trimming stripped 6 bases from V and 5 bases from J, with 13 bases between. Germline CDR1 reads LGHNT; CDR2 reads FRNRAP. Remarks on this clone: What it recognizes is unknown.

Researchers ran the PCR with 60 Vbeta and 13 Jbeta primers. TCRdb's table, derived via immunoSEQ multiplex PCR, lists solely in-frame clones and lacks some. The sample includes tens of thousands of clones. General study findings and limits: Later on, analysis showed that most CMV-associated TCR beta chains appeared to be HLA-restricted. Follow-up analysis later connected one missense variant in DCLRE1C with trimming of TCR beta V- and J-genes.

V usage is TRBV12-5 and J usage is TRBJ1-4; D gene unclear. This receptor was taken from a male donor in good health and CMV-seronegative. The sample was PBMCs. CDR3 region: CASGRGILNEKLFF. CDR3 nucleotide sequence: TGTGCTAGTGGCCGAGGGATTTTAAATGAAAAACTGTTTTTT.